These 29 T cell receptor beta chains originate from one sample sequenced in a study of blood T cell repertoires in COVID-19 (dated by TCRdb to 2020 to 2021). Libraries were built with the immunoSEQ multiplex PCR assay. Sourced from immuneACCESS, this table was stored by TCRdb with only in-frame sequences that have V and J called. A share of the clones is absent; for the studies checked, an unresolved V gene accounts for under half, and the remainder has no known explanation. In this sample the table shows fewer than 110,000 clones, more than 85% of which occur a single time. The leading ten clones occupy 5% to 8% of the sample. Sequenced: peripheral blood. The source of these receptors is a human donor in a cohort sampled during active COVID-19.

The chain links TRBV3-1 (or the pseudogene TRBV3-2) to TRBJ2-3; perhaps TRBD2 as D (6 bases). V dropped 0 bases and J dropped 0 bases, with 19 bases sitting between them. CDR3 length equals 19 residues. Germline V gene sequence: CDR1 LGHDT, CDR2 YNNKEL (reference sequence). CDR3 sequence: CASSQDFAPKGTSTDTQYF. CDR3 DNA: TGTGCCAGCAGCCAAGATTTTGCACCTAAGGGGACTAGCACAGATACGCAGTATTTT.

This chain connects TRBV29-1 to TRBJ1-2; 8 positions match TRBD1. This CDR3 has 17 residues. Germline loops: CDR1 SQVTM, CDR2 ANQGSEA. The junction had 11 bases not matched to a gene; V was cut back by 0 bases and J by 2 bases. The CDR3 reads CSVEDPGTGRGNYGYTF. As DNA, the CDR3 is TGCAGCGTTGAAGATCCCGGGACAGGCCGAGGCAACTATGGCTACACCTTC.

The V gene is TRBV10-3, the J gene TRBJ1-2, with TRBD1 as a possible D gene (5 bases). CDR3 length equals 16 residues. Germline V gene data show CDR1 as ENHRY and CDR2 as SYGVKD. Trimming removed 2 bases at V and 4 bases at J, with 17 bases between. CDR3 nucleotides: TGTGCCATCAGTGAGACAGGAGCCTCCATTTTCTATGGCTACACCTTC. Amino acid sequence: CAISETGASIFYGYTF.

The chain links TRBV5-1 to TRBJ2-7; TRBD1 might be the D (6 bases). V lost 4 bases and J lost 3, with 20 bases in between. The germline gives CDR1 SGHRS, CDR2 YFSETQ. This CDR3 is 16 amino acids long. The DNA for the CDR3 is TGCGCCAGCAGCAGATCCGAGGGGGTAGAGTACTACGAGCAGTACTTC. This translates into CASSRSEGVEYYEQYF.

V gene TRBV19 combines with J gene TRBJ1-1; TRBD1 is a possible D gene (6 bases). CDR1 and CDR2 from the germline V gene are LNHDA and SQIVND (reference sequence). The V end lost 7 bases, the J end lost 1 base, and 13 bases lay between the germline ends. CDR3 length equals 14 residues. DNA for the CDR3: TGTGCCAGTACACCAGGGGCCGGGAACACTGAAGCTTTCTTT. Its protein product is CASTPGAGNTEAFF.

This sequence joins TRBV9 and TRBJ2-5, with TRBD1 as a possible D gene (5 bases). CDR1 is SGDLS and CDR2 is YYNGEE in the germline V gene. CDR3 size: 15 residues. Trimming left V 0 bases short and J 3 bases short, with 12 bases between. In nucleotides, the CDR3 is TGTGCCAGCAGCGTAGAGGGTTCAGGGAAAGAGACCCAGTACTTC. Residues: CASSVEGSGKETQYF.

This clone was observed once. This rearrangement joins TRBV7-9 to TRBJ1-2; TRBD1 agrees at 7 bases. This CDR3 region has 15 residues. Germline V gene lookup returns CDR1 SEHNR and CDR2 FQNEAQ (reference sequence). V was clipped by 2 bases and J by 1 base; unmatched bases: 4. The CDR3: CASSLTTGINYGYTF. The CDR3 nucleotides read TGTGCCAGCAGCTTAACGACAGGGATTAACTATGGCTACACCTTC.

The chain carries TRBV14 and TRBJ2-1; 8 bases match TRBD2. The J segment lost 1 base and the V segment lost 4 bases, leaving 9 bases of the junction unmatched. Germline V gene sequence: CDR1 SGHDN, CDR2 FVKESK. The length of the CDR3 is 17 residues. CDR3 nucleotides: TGTGCCAGCAGCCCTAGTCGGGGGGGGGAGTCCTACAATGAGCAGTTCTTC. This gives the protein CASSPSRGGESYNEQFF.

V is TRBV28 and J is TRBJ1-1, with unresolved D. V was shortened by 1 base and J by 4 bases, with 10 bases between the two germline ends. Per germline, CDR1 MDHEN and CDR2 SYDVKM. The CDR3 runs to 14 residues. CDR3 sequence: CASSLSNSGTEAFF. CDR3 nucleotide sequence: TGTGCCAGCAGTTTATCCAATAGCGGCACTGAAGCTTTCTTT.

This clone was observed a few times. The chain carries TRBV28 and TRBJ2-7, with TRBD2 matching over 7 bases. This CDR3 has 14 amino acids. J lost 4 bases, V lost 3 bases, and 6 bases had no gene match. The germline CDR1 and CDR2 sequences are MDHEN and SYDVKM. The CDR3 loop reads CASSFVSGEYEQYF. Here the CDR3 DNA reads TGTGCCAGCAGTTTTGTCAGCGGGGAGTACGAGCAGTACTTC.

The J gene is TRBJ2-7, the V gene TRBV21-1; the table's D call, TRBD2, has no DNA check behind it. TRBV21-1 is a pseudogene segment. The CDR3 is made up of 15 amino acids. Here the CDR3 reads CASSNGSDKRDEQYF. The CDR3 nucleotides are TGTGCCAGCAGCAACGGATCAGACAAGAGGGACGAGCAGTACTTC.

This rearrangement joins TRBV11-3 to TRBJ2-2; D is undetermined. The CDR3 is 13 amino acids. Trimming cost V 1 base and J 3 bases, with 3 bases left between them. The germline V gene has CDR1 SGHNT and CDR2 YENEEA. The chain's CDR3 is CASSLGDTGELFF. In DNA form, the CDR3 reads TGTGCCAGCAGCTTAGGAGACACCGGGGAGCTGTTTTTT.

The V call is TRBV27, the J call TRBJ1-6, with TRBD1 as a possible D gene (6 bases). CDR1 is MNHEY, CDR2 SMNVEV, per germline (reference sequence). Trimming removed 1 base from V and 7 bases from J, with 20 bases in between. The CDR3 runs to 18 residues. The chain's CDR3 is CASSLFPPGAETNSPLHF. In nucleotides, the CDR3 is TGTGCCAGCAGTTTATTTCCGCCAGGGGCGGAAACCAATTCACCCCTCCACTTT.

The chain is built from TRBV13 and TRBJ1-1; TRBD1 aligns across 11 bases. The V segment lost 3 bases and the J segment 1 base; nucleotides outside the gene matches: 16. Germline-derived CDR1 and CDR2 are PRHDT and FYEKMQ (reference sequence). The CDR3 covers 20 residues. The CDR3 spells CASSFSGTGGLLAENTEAFF. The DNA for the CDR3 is TGTGCCAGCAGCTTTTCCGGGACAGGGGGTTTGTTGGCGGAGAACACTGAAGCTTTCTTT.

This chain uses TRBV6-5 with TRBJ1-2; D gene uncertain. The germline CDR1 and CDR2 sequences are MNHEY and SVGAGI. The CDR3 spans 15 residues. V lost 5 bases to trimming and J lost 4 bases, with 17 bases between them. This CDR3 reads CASSPLQRAGYGYTF. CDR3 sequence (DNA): TGTGCCAGCAGTCCCCTACAGAGGGCTGGCTATGGCTACACCTTC.

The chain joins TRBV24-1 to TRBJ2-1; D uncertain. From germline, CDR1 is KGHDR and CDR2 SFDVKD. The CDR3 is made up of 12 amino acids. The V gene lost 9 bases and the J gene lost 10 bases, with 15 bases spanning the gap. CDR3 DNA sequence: TGTGCCACCGGAGACGGAATTAGGGAGCAGTTCTTC. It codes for CATGDGIREQFF.

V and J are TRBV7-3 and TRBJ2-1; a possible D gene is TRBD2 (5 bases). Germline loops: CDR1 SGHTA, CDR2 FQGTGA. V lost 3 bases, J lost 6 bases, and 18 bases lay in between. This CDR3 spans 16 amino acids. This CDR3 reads CASSLDPGLGSNEQFF. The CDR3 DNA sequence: TGTGCCAGCAGCTTGGACCCGGGGTTGGGATCCAATGAGCAGTTCTTC.

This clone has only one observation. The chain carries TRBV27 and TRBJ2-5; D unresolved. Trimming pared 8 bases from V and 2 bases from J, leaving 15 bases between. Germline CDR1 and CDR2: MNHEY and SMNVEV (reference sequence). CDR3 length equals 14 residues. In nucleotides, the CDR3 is TGTGCCAGCGCCCCGAGACAAGGACAAGAGACCCAGTACTTC. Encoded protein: CASAPRQGQETQYF.

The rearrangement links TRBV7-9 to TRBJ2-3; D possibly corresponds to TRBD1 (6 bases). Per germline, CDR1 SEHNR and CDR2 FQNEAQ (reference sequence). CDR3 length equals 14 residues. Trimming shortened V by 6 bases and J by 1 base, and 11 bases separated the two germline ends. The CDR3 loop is CASSSSGGTDTQYF. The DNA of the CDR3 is TGTGCCAGCAGTTCCTCAGGGGGCACAGATACGCAGTATTTT.

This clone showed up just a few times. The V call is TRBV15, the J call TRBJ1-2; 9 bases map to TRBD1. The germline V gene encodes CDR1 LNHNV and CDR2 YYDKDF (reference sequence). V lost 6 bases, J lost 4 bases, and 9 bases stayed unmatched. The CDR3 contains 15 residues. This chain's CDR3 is CATSRKTGGGYGYTF. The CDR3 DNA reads TGTGCCACCAGTAGAAAAACAGGGGGCGGCTATGGCTACACCTTC.

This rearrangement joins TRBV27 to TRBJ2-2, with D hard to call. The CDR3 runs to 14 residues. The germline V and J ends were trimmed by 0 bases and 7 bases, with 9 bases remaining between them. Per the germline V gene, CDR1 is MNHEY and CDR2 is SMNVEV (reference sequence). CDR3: CASSLSIEHGELFF. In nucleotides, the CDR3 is TGTGCCAGCAGTTTATCGATCGAGCACGGGGAGCTGTTTTTT.

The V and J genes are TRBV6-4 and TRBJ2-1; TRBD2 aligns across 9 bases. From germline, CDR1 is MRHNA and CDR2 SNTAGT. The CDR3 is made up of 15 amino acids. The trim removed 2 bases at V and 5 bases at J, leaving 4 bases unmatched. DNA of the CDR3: TGTGCCAGCAGTGACAGTAGCGGGAGTAACAATGAGCAGTTCTTC. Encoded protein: CASSDSSGSNNEQFF.

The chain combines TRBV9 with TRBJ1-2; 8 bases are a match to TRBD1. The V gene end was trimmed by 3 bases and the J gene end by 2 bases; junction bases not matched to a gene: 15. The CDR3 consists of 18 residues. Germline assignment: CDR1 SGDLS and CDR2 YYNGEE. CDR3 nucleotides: TGTGCCAGCAGCGCCCTGGGGGCAGGGGGCGTGTGGAACTATGGCTACACCTTC. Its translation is CASSALGAGGVWNYGYTF.

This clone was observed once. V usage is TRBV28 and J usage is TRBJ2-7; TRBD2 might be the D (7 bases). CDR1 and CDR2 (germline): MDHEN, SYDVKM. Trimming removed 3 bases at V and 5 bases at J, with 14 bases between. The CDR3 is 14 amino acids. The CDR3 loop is CASSFYGGPHEQYF. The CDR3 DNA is TGTGCCAGCAGTTTTTACGGGGGGCCTCACGAGCAGTACTTC. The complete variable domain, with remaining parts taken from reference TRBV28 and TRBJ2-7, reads DVKVTQSSRYLVKRTGEKVFLECVQDMDHENMFWYRQDPGLGLRLIYFSYDVKMKEKGDIPEGYSVSREKKERFSLILESASTNQTSMYLCASSFYGGPHEQYFGPGTRLTVT.

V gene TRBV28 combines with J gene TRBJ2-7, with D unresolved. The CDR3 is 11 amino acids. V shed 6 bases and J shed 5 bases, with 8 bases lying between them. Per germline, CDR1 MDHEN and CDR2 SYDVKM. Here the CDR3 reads CASSRGNEQYF. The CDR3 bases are TGTGCCAGCAGCCGCGGAAACGAGCAGTACTTC.

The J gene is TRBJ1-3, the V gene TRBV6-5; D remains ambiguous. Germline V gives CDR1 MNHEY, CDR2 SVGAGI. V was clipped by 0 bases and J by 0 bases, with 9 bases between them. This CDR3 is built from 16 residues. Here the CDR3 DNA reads TGTGCCAGCAGTTACTCCTTACCTAGCTCTGGAAACACCATATATTTT. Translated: CASSYSLPSSGNTIYF.

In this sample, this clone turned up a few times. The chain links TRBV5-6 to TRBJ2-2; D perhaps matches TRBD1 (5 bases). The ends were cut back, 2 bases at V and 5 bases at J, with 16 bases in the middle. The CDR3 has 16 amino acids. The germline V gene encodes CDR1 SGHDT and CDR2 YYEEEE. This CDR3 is CASSFRSGARTGELFF. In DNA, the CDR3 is TGTGCCAGCAGCTTTCGGTCTGGGGCAAGGACCGGGGAGCTGTTTTTT.

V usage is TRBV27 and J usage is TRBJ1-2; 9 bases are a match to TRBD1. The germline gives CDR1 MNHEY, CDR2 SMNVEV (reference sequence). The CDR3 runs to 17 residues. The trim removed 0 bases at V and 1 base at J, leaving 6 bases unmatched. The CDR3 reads CASSLSTGGHSNYGYTF. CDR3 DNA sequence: TGTGCCAGCAGTTTATCGACAGGGGGTCATAGTAACTATGGCTACACCTTC.

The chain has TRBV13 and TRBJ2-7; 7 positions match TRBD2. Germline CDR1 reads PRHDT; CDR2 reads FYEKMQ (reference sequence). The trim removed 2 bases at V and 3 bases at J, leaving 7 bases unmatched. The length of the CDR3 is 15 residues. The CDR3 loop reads CASSLLGGSDYEQYF. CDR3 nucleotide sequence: TGTGCCAGCAGCTTACTAGGCGGGAGCGACTACGAGCAGTACTTC.